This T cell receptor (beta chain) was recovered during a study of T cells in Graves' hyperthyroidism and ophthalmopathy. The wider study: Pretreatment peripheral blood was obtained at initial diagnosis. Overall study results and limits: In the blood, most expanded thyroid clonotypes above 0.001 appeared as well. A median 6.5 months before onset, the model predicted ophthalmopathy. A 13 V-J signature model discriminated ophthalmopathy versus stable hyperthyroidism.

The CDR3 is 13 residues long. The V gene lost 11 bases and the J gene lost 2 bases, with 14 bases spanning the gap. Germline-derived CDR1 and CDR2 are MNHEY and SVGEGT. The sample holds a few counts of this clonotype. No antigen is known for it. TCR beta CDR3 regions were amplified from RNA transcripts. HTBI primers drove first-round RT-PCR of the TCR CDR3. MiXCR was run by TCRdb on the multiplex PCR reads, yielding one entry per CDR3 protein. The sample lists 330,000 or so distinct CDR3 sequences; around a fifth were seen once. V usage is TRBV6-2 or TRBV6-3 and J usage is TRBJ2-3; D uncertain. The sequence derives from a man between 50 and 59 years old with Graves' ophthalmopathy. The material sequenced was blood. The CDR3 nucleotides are TGTGCCTCAAACGGCGGAGTCACAGATACGCAGTATTTT. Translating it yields CASNGGVTDTQYF.